This note documents a single TCR beta chain sequence. It was during active infection that Seattle patients were enrolled and then longitudinally followed. CDR1 SQVTM and CDR2 ANQGSEA come from the germline V gene. V was trimmed by 7 bases and J by 0 bases, leaving 12 bases between them. The CDR3 has 13 amino acids. The sample belongs to a study of blood T cell repertoires in COVID-19. Study summary: Acute and convalescent COVID-19 specimens originated in the United States, Italy and Spain. Nucleic acid was either cDNA or gDNA, and it came from T cells, B-cell-depleted T cells, or PBMCs.

Some clones are missing from TCRdb's copy, which holds only in-frame ones; the method was immunoSEQ multiplex PCR. Of around 260,000 clones in the sample, just over 90% were seen once. Sequenced sample: peripheral blood. This clonotype was sampled from a woman aged 25 to 39 with COVID-19, enrolled during active disease. The rearrangement joins TRBV29-1 to TRBJ1-1; D uncertain. CDR3 DNA: TGCAGCGCCTCCGGACTCCTGAACACTGAAGCTTTCTTT. Encoded protein: CSASGLLNTEAFF.